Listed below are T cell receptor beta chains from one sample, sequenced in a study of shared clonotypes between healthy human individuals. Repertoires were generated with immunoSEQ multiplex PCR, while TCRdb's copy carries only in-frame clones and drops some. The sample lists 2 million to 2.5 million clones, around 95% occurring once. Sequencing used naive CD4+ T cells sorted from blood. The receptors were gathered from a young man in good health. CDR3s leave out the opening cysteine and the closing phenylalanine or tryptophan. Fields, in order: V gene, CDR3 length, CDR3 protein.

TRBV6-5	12	ASRFSQGRYGYT
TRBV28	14	ASSAVGQDRRYGYT
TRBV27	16	ASSLAGTSGGSLYEQY
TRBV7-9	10	ASSLTSYGYT
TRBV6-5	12	ASSLRRASYGYT
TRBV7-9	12	ASSLGRDWGTQY
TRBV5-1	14	ASSAGTVIYSYEQY
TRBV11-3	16	ASSQGSGQGRRNGELF
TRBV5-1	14	ASSQTGIGGVSEAF
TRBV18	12	ASSPTGFQETQY
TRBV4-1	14	ASSQEGGASHNEQF
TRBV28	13	ASSPSGLSTYEQY
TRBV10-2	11	ASSRTEGTEAF
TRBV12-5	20	PPCGVLPKWFYEGGKVYEQY
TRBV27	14	ASSSAWQGAGQPQH
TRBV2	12	ASKGDRHTDTQY
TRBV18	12	ASSPLMSNQPQH
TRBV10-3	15	AISGGWGLAMNTEAF
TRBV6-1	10	ASRASTDTQY